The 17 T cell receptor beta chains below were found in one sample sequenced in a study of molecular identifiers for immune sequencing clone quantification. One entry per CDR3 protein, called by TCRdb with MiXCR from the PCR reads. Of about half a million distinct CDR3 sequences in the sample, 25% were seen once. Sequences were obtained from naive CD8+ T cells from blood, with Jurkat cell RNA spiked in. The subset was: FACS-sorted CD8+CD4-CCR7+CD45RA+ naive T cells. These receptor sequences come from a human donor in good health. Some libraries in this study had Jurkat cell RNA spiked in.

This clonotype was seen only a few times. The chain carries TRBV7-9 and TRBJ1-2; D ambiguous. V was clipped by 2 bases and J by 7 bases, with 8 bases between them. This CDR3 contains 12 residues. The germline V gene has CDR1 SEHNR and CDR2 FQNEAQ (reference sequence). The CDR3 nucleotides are TGTGCCAGCAGCTTAAATCGTTTTGGCTACACCTTC. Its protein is CASSLNRFGYTF.

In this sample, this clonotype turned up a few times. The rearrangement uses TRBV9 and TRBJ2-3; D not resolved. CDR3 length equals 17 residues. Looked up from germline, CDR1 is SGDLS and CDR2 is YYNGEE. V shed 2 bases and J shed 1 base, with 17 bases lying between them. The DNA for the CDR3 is TGTGCCAGCAGCGTGTCCGATTTCGTCCTGCGCACAGATACGCAGTATTTT. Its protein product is CASSVSDFVLRTDTQYF.

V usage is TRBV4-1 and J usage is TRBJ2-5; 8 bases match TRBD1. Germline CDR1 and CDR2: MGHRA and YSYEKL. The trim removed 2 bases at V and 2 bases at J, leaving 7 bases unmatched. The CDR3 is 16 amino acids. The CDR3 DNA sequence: TGCGCCAGCAGCCAACCTAAAACAGGGGGTCAAGAGACCCAGTACTTC. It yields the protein CASSQPKTGGQETQYF.

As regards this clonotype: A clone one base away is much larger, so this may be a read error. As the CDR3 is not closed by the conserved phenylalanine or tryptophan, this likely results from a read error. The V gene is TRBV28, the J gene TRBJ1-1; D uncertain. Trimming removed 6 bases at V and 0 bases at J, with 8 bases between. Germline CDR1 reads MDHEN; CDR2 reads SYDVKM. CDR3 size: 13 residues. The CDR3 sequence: CASRPTMNTEAFL. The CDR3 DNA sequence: TGTGCCAGCAGACCGACCATGAACACTGAAGCTTTCCTT.

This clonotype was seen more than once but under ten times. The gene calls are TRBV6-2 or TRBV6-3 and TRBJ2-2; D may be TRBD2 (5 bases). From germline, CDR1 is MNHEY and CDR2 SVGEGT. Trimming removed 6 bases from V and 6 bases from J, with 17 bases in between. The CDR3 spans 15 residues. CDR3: CASRTPGGWSGELFF. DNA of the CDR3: TGTGCCAGCAGGACCCCAGGAGGTTGGTCCGGGGAGCTGTTTTTT.

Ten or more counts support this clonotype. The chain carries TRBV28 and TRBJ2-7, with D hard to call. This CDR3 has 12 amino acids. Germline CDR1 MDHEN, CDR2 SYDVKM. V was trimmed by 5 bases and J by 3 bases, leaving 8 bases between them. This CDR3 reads CASSPKGYEQYF. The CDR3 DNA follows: TGTGCCAGCAGTCCCAAGGGCTACGAGCAGTACTTC.

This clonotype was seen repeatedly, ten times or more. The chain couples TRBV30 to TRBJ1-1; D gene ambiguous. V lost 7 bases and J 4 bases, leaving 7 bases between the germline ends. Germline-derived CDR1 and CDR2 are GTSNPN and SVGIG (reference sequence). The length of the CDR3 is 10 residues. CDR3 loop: CASSITEAFF. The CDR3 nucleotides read TGTGCCTCGTCGATCACTGAAGCTTTCTTT.

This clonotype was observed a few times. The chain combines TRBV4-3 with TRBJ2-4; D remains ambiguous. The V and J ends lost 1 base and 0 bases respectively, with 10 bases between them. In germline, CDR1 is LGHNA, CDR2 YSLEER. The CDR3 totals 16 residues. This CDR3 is CASSQGRILAKNIQYF. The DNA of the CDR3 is TGCGCCAGCAGCCAAGGTCGAATCCTAGCCAAAAACATTCAGTACTTC.

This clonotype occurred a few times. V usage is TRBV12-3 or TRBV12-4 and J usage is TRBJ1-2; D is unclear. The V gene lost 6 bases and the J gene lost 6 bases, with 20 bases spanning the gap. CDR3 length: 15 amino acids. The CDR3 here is CASRDLGLALDGYTF. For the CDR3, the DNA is TGTGCCAGCAGAGACTTGGGCTTGGCGTTGGATGGCTACACCTTC.

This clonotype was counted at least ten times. The CDR3 is CASSNEQGAGGDYGYTF. The CDR3 DNA follows: TGTGCCAGCAGCAATGAACAGGGGGCAGGTGGCGACTATGGCTACACCTTC. This chain joins TRBV21-1 and TRBJ1-2; TRBD1, the table's D call, lacks a check against the DNA. TRBV21-1 is termed a pseudogene. The CDR3 is 17 amino acids.

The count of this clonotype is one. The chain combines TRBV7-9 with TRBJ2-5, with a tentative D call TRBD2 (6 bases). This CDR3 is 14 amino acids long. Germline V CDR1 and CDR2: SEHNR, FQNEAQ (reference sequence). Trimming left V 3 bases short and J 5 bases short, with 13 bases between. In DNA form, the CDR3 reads TGTGCCAGCAGCTTTCCTCGCGGGGCTGAGACCCAGTACTTC. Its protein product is CASSFPRGAETQYF.

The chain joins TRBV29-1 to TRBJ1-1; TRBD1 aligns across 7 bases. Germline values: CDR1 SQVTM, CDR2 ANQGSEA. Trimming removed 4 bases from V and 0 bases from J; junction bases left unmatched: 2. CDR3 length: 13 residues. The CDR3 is CSVGDSLNTEAFF. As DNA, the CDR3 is TGCAGCGTTGGGGACAGCTTGAACACTGAAGCTTTCTTT. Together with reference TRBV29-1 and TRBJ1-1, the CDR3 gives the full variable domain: SAVISQKPSRDICQRGTSLTIQCQVDSQVTMMFWYRQQPGQSLTLIATANQGSEATYESGFVIDKFPISRPNLTFSTLTVSNMSPEDSSIYLCSVGDSLNTEAFFGQGTRLTVV.

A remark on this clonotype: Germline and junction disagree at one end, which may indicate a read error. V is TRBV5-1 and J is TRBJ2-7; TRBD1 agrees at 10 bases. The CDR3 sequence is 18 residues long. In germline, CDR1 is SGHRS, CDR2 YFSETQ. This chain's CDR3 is CARSLEWDRGFSSYEQYF. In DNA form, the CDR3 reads TGTGCCAGAAGCTTGGAATGGGACAGGGGTTTTAGTTCCTACGAGCAGTACTTC.

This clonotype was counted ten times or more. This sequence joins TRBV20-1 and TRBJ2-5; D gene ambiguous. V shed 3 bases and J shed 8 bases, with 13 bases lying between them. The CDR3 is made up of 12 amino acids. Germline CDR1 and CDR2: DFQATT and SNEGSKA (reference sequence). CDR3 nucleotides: TGCAGTGCTAGTCTAGGAAGGAAAACCCAGTACTTC. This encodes CSASLGRKTQYF.

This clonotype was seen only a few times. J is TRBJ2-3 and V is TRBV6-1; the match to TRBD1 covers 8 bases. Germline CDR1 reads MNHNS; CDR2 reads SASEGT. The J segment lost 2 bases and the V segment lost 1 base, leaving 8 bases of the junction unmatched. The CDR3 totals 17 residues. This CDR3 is CASSEVDRGGFTDTQYF. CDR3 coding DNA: TGTGCCAGCAGTGAAGTCGACAGGGGAGGTTTCACAGATACGCAGTATTTT.

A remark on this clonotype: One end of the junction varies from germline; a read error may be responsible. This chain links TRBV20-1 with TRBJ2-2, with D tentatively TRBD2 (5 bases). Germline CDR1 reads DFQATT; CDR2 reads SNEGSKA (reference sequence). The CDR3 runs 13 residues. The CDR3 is CSARDSLFGELSF. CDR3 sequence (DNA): TGCAGTGCTAGAGATAGCCTCTTCGGGGAGCTGTCTTTT.

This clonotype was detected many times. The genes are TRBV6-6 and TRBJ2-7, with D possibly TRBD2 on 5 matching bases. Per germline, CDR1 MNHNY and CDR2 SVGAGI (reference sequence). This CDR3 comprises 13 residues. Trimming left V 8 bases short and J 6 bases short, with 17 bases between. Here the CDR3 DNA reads TGTGCCAGCCGGTACGCTCTAGGACTCGAGCAGTACTTC. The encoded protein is CASRYALGLEQYF.